This T cell receptor (beta chain) was documented in a study of blood T cell repertoires in COVID-19. Germline V gene lookup returns CDR1 MDHEN and CDR2 SYDVKM. This CDR3 has 16 amino acids. Between the trimmed V and J ends, which lost 2 bases and 5 bases, there was a span of 19 bases. Participants came from 24 US areas, aged roughly 18 to 95 years. In the source study's methods: Nucleated cell number was recorded as an estimate derived from reference gene primer amplification. Profiled with immunoSEQ multiplex PCR; TCRdb holds only in-frame clones, not every one. For V, J and clone size, that table is used; D and trimming come from the DNA. The data hold approximately 250,000 clones, with around 89% observed a single time.

Sequencing was done on a sample of PBMCs or T cells enriched from blood (not recorded which). The rearrangement links TRBV28 to TRBJ2-7; TRBD1 might be the D (5 bases). This clonotype originated in a woman aged 25 to 39 with acute COVID-19. CDR3 protein: CASSLMEGEWGHEQYF. The CDR3, as DNA: TGTGCCAGCAGTTTAATGGAAGGGGAATGGGGCCACGAGCAGTACTTC.